The sequence of this T cell receptor (beta chain) was determined in a study of identical twins. The germline CDR1 and CDR2 sequences are LGHDT and YNNKEL (reference sequence). The length of the CDR3 is 15 residues. V shed 1 base and J shed 1 base, with 11 bases lying between them. This clonotype was counted a few times. A single record per CDR3 protein comes from TCRdb applying MiXCR to the 5' RACE reads. The data contain approximately 230,000 distinct CDR3 sequences, 6.5% of them singletons. A further study also used this sample, focusing on T cells expressing NK-cell markers. As that study records: The use of an anti-gamma-delta TCR antibody, which was added in several experiments, restricted sorting to T cells expressing alpha-beta TCR.

This clonotype was sampled from a woman aged 18-29 years in good health. The specimen sequenced was CD8+ T cells sorted from blood. The gene calls are TRBV3-1 and TRBJ2-7, with D unresolved. In DNA, the CDR3 is TGTGCCAGCAGCCAAGTCCCGACACTTTCCTACGAGCAGTACTTC. It is translated as CASSQVPTLSYEQYF.